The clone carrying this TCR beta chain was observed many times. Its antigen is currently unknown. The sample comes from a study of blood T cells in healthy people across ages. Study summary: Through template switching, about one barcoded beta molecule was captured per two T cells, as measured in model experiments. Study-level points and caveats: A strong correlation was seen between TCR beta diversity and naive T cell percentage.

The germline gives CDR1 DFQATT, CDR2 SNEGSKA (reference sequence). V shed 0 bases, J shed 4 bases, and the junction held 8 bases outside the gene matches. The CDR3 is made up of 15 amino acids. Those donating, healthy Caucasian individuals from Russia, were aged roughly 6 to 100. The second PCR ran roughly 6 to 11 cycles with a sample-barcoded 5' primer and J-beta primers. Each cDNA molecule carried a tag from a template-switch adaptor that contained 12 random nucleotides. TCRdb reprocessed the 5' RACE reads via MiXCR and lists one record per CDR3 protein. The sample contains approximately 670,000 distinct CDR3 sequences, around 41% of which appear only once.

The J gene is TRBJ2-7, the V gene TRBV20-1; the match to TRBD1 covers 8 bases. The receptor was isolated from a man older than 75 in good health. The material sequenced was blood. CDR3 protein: CSARDSPGGAYEQYF. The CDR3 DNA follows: TGCAGTGCTAGAGATTCTCCAGGGGGCGCATACGAGCAGTACTTC.